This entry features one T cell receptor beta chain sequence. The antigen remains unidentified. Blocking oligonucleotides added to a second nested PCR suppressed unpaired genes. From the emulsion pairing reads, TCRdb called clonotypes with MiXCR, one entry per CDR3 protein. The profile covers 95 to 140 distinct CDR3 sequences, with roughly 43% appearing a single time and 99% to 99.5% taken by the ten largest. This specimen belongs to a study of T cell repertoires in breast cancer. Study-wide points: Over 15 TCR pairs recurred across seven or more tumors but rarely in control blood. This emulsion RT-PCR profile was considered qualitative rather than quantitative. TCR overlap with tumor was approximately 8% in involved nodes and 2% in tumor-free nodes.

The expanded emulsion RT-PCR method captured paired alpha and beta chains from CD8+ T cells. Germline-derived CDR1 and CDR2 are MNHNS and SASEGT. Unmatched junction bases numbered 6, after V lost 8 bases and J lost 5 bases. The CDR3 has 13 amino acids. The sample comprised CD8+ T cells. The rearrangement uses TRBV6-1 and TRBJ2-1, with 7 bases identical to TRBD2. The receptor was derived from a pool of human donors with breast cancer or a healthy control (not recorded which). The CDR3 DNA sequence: TGTGCCAGCGGGAGGGCCATTAACAATGAGCAGTTCTTC. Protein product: CASGRAINNEQFF.